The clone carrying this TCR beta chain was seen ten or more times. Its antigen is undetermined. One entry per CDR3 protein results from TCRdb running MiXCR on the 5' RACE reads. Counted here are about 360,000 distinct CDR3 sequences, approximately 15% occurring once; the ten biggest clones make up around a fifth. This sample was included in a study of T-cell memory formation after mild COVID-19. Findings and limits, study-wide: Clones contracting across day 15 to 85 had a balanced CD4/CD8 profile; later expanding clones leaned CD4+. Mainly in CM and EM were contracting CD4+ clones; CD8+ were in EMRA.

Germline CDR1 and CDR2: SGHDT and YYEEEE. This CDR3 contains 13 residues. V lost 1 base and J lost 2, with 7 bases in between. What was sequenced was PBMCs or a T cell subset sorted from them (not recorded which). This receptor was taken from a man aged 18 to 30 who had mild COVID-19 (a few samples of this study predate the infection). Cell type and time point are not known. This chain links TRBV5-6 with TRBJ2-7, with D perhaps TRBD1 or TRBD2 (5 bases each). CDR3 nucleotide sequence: TGTGCCAGCAGCTTGCAGGGAGCCTACGAGCAGTACTTC. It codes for CASSLQGAYEQYF.